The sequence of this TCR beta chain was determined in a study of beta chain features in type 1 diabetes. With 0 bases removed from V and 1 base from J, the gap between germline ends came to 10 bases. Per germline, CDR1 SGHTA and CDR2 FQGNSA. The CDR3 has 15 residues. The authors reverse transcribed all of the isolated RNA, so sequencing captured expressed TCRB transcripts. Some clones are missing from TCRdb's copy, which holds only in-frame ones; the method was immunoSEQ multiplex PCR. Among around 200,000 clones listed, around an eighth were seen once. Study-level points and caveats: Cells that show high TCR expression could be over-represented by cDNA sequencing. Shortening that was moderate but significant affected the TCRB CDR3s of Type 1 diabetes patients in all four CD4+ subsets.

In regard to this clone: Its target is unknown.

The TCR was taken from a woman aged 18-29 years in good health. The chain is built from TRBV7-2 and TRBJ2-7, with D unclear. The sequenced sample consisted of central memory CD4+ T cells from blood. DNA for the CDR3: TGTGCCAGCAGCTTAGCAGGCGGCAGATCCTACGAGCAGTACTTC. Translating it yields CASSLAGGRSYEQYF. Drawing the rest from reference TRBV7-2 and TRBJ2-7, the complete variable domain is GAGVSQSPSNKVTEKGKDVELRCDPISGHTALYWYRQSLGQGLEFLIYFQGNSAPDKSGLPSDRFSAERTGGSVSTLTIQRTQQEDSAVYLCASSLAGGRSYEQYFGPGTRLTVT.